This TCR beta chain was sequenced for a study of cytomegalovirus exposure and HLA in healthy donors. Remarks on this clone: Its antigen is undetermined.

The PCR was carried out with 60 Vbeta primers and 13 Jbeta primers. Using immunoSEQ multiplex PCR, the repertoire was profiled, and TCRdb retains in-frame clones only, with some absent. Among 200,000 to 250,000 clones listed, roughly 85% were seen once. The CDR3 has 15 amino acids. Germline V gene sequence: CDR1 MNHEY, CDR2 SVGAGI. V lost 5 bases and J lost 5; bases outside the gene matches: 7. Findings of the study overall: The later analysis indicated that the majority of CMV-associated TCR beta chains appeared HLA-restricted. Prior analysis indicated that the majority of TCR beta V segments exhibited productivity approximately 87% or approximately 30% of the time.

The chain is built from TRBV6-5 and TRBJ2-7; 12 nucleotides align to TRBD1. This TCR derives from a man aged 18 to 30 in good health and CMV-seronegative. Material: PBMCs. The CDR3 coding sequence is TGTGCCAGCAGTCAAACTGGGACAGGGGGCGACGAGCAGTACTTC. This codes for CASSQTGTGGDEQYF.